The subject of this entry is one T cell receptor (beta chain). The entry originates in a study of blood T cell repertoires in COVID-19. Looking at the study overall: The United States, Italy and Spain provided the acute and convalescent COVID-19 samples. T cells, B-cell-depleted T cells, or PBMCs supplied cDNA or gDNA.

The germline V and J ends were trimmed by 6 bases and 7 bases, with 21 bases remaining between them. CDR3 length: 16 amino acids. Germline loops: CDR1 SNHLY, CDR2 FYNNEI. Original handling: Amplification of reference gene primers provided the estimated nucleated cell counts. The method was immunoSEQ multiplex PCR; TCRdb's version includes in-frame clones alone and lacks a portion of them. V and J calls and clone size are those listed in that table; D and trimming were worked out from the DNA. This table holds 220,000 or so clones, 80% to 85% found once. This sequence joins TRBV2 and TRBJ1-4, with D perhaps TRBD1 (6 bases). Sequencing used peripheral blood. The receptor was derived from a woman aged 60-75 years who had recovered from COVID-19. The CDR3 is CASRQGEGVLGEKLFF. CDR3 nucleotides: TGTGCCAGCAGACAGGGAGAGGGTGTATTGGGTGAAAAACTGTTTTTT.